The clone carrying this T cell receptor beta chain was detected only once. Its antigen is unknown. An end of the junction does not agree with germline; a read error may underlie this. The CDR3 is 11 residues long. Looked up from germline, CDR1 is GTSNPN and CDR2 is SVGIG (reference sequence). Total RNA amounting to approximately 460 ng was the source from which TCR beta cDNA was made with a constant-region primer. Generation of the TCR beta libraries relied on three nested multiplex PCR rounds using slightly modified ARM-PCR. Amplification in the first two PCR rounds was performed using TRBV1-TRBV30 forward primers and a C-beta reverse primer for approximately 10 cycles each. In TCRdb, the multiplex PCR reads were re-called with MiXCR into one record per CDR3 protein. The sample shows 150,000 to 200,000 distinct CDR3 sequences, approximately 80% of them seen only once. This sample is part of a study of tumor-infiltrating lymphocytes in primary liver carcinoma. Study-level information: Enrolled patients were male and female, aged 30 to 69 years. Every sample contained roughly 3.65 to 7.13 million productive TCRbeta reads, and these numbers were similar from one tissue type to another.

Findings and limits, study-wide: Significantly greater top-250-clone fractions characterized tumors relative to blood (p = 0.039).

Bulk tissue was left unsorted, and RNA and DNA were co-extracted from about 19-30 mg of it. The chain has TRBV30 and TRBJ2-1; D is unresolved. The clonotype was recovered from a man aged 35 to 55 with primary liver carcinoma and hepatitis B virus infection. The sequenced sample consisted of tumor tissue from primary liver carcinoma. The CDR3 region is CVWVEYNEQFF. CDR3 DNA sequence: TGTGTCTGGGTGGAATACAATGAACAGTTCTTC.